The sequence of this T cell receptor beta chain was determined in a study of Ad26.COV2.S vaccination and SARS-CoV-2 variants (TCRdb year 2021). Study-level background: Vaccine-arm donors came from COV1001, a multicentre, randomized, double-blind, placebo-controlled phase I-IIa trial of Ad26.COV2.S in healthy adults. Dosing of Ad26.COV2.S was intramuscular, at either 5x10^10 or 1x10^11 viral particles, delivered as one shot or as two shots spaced 56 days apart. TCRbeta repertoire sequencing was used to assess the specificity and breadth of SARS-CoV-2-reactive T cell receptors after Ad26.COV2.S vaccination. The TCR-sequenced set comprised about 30 samples: some 20 Ad26.COV2.S vaccine recipients, 5 placebo recipients and 8 SARS-CoV-2 convalescent individuals. Trial participants were randomized into five groups of five, in which low-dose or high-dose Ad26.COV2.S was given once or twice, or placebo was given on both occasions. Throughout the experiments and outcome assessment, investigators stayed blinded to trial group allocation.

In regard to this clone: This receptor's antigen is unknown. The input lacks base qualities; no much larger clone sits a single base away. Other DNA sequences in the sample encode the same CDR3.

Interpreted using the paper, the treatment or condition label stands for: over 15 received Ad26.COV2.S at low or high dose, single or two shots; 5 received placebo; per-sample allocation not given. Repertoires of vaccine and placebo recipients were sequenced from samples taken on day 63 after the first injection. In Cohort 1b, about two dozen adults aged 18-55 years were enrolled at a single site in Boston, USA, between 29 July and 7 August 2020. Ad26.COV2.S was a replication-incompetent adenovirus type 26 vector that expressed a prefusion-stabilized SARS-CoV-2 spike protein derived from the original Wuhan strain. Results the study describes overall, beyond this receptor: The study was not powered for comparison of responses between vaccine doses or regimens. Compared with placebo recipients, Ad26.COV2.S recipients showed higher spike-specific TCR breadth (P = 0.0014). After vaccination, substantial breadth of spike-specific CD8+ and CD4+ T cell responses was reported. Vaccine and placebo recipients had comparable non-spike TCR breadth, which fits with the vaccine containing only spike. It was noted by the authors that total T cell responses may have been underestimated by the TCR breadth and depth analyses.

At the junction V is shortened by 4 bases and J by 4 bases, with 13 bases in between. Spanning cysteine to phenylalanine, the CDR3 consists of 14 amino acids. Kept here is only the CDR3 DNA, which spans 42 bases and is read in frame from base 1. CDR1 LNHDA and CDR2 SQIVND were looked up in the germline V gene (reference sequence). TCRbeta CDR3 regions were sequenced with the immunoSEQ Assay. After extraction, genomic DNA underwent amplification by bias-controlled multiplex PCR, followed by high-throughput sequencing. Turning to the authors' computational methods: To quantify the absolute abundance of each unique TCRbeta CDR3 region, sequences were collapsed and filtered. T cell fraction was estimated by normalization of TCRbeta template counts to usable DNA, with usable DNA being measured through amplification of reference genes present in all nucleated cells. Repertoire TCRs were annotated as SARS-CoV-2-specific by exact matching of V gene, CDR3 amino acid sequence and J gene to a known reactive TCR set. The reference SARS-CoV-2 TCR set came from MIRA and was filtered for enrichment in COVID-19-positive ImmuneCODE repertoires, removing public or cross-reactive TCRs. Using the MIRA antigens, annotated TCRs were further analysed by specific ORF or by position within an ORF. Depth was the summed frequency of annotated unique rearrangements, while breadth was defined as annotated unique rearrangements over total unique productive rearrangements. Two-sided Wilcoxon rank-sum tests were applied when comparing TCR breadth between groups. What TCRdb holds here is the immuneACCESS table cut down to in-frame rearrangements. Part of the clones is not present; checked against another copy, under half of the missing clones reflect an unresolved V gene, and the others are unexplained. V, J and clone size reflect that table, while D and trimming were determined from the DNA. Recorded for this sample are about 350,000 clones; approximately 86% of them occurred a single time. About 10% of the sample is taken by the ten largest.

This sample comprised peripheral blood, obtained in a trial of Ad26.COV2.S vaccine versus placebo. The chain was built from TRBV19 and TRBJ1-2; a tentative D call is TRBD1 (5 bases match). The sequence derives from a person between 18 and 65 years old who received the Ad26.COV2.S COVID-19 vaccine or a placebo. The CDR3 in this case is CASSTSGQGYGYTF. Read as DNA, the sequence is TGTGCCAGTAGTACGAGTGGGCAGGGCTATGGCTACACCTTC.